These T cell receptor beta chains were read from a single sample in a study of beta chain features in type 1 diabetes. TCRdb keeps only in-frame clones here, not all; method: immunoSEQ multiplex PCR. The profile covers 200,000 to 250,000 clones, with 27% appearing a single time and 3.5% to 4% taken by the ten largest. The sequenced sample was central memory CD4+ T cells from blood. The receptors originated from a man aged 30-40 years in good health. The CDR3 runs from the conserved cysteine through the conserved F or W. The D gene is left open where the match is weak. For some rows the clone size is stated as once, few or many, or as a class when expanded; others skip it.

DNA: TGTGCCTGGAGTGTAACCGACATCAGATCCGAGCAGTACTTC
CDR3: CAWSVTDIRSEQYF
V: TRBV30
J: TRBJ2-7
size: .
D: .

DNA: TGCAGCGTCAGGGGGGGGAACACTGAAGCTTTCTTT
CDR3: CSVRGGNTEAFF
V: TRBV29-1
J: TRBJ1-1
size: few
D: TRBD1

DNA: TGTGCCAGCAGCTCCGCGATAGCGGGAATGAACGAGCAGTACTTC
CDR3: CASSSAIAGMNEQYF
V: TRBV5-4
J: TRBJ2-7
size: few
D: TRBD2

DNA: TGTGCCAGCAGCTTCGGGGGAGTCGAGACCCAGTACTTC
CDR3: CASSFGGVETQYF
V: TRBV7-8
J: TRBJ2-5
size: few
D: .

DNA: TGCGCCAGCAGTGAATACTTCGGTGGTGAGCAGTTCTTC
CDR3: CASSEYFGGEQFF
V: TRBV10-2
J: TRBJ2-1
size: few
D: .

DNA: TGTGCCAGCAGCGGCGAACCGGGACTAGCGGGAGGTGGGGAGGCCGGGGAGCTGTTTTTT
CDR3: CASSGEPGLAGGGEAGELFF
V: TRBV5-4
J: TRBJ2-2
size: .
D: TRBD2

DNA: TGTGCCAGCAGCGGGGGACTAGCGCGAAGCACAGATACGCAGTATTTT
CDR3: CASSGGLARSTDTQYF
V: TRBV5-6
J: TRBJ2-3
size: .
D: TRBD2

DNA: TGTGCCAGCAGCTCTCGGGGGCGGGAGCAGTACTTC
CDR3: CASSSRGREQYF
V: TRBV7-2
J: TRBJ2-7
size: once
D: .

DNA: TGTGCCTGGGCGGGACAGACCTACACTGAAGCTTTCTTT
CDR3: CAWAGQTYTEAFF
V: TRBV30
J: TRBJ1-1
size: many
D: TRBD1

DNA: TGTGCCAGCAGCCCCATGGCCTACGAGCAGTACTTC
CDR3: CASSPMAYEQYF
V: TRBV7-2
J: TRBJ2-7
size: few
D: .

DNA: TGCGCCAGCAGCCAACCCCGGCACCAAGAGACCCAGTACTTC
CDR3: CASSQPRHQETQYF
V: TRBV4-1
J: TRBJ2-5
size: few
D: .

DNA: TGTGCCAGCAGCGTAGCGGGGGGAGGCACAGATACGCAGTATTTT
CDR3: CASSVAGGGTDTQYF
V: TRBV9
J: TRBJ2-3
size: .
D: TRBD2

DNA: TGTGCCAGCACCTCGGGACAGGGAACCTACAATGAGCAGTTCTTC
CDR3: CASTSGQGTYNEQFF
V: TRBV11-3
J: TRBJ2-1
size: .
D: TRBD1